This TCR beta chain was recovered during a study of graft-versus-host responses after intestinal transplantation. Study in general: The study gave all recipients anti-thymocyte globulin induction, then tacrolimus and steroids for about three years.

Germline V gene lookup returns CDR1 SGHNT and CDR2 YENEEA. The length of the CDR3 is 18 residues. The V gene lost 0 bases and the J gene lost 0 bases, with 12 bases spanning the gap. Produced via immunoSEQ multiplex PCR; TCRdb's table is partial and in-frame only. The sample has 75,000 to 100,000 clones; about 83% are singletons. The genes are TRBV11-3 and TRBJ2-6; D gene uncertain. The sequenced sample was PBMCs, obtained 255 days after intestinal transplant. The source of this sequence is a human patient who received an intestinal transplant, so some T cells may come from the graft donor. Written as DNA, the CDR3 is TGTGCCAGCAGCTTAGACAGGACGCAGAGCTCTGGGGCCAACGTCCTGACTTTC. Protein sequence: CASSLDRTQSSGANVLTF.